The present T cell receptor (beta chain) was sequenced within a study of shared clonotypes between healthy human individuals. Overall study results and limits: Non-shared clonotypes had lower generation probabilities than those shared by all four donors. Exclusively blood specimens were collected; tissue repertoires likely differ.

A word on this clone: Its target is unknown. The sample has other DNA sequences that encode this CDR3 too.

CD45RA-negative memory and CD45RA+ naive subsets were split from the CD4+ cells. Germline values: CDR1 SQVTM, CDR2 ANQGSEA. This CDR3 is built from 12 residues. V was pared by 8 bases and J by 6 bases, with 16 bases between. Per the original methods: Owing to the provision of junction-only sequences devoid of quality scores by immunoSEQ, filtering differed. Here immunoSEQ multiplex PCR was the method, and the copy in TCRdb shows in-frame clones only, minus some. The V and J calls and the clone size are those of that table, but D and trimming were determined from the DNA. Here the sample spans about 680,000 clones, 60% to 75% being singletons.

The sample was memory CD4+ T cells sorted from blood. Stated subset: CD45RA-negative fraction. This clonotype was obtained from a woman aged 25 to 39 in good health. The gene calls are TRBV29-1 and TRBJ1-1; TRBD1 is a possible D gene (5 bases). The DNA of the CDR3 is TGCAGCCTCGCGGACCCGGGGGCTGAAGCTTTCTTT. Amino acid sequence: CSLADPGAEAFF.